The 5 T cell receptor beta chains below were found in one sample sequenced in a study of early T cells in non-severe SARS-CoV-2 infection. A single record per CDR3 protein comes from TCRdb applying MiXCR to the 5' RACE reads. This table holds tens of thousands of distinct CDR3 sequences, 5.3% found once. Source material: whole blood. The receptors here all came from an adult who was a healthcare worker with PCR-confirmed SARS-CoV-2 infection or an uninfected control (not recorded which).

The DNA of the CDR3 is TGCGCCAGCAGCTTCGGGGGCACAGATACGCAGTATTTT. This translates into CASSFGGTDTQYF. The J gene is TRBJ2-3, the V gene TRBV5-1; possible D gene TRBD2, 5 bases. The ends were cut back, 2 bases at V and 1 base at J, with 5 bases in the middle. This CDR3 spans 13 amino acids. Looked up from germline, CDR1 is SGHRS and CDR2 is YFSETQ.

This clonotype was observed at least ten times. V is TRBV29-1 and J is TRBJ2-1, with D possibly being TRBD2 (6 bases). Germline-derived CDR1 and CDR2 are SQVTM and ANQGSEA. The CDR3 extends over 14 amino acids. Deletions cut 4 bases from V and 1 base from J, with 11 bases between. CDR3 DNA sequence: TGCAGCGTTGTGGGGGGATCATCCTACAATGAGCAGTTCTTC. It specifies CSVVGGSSYNEQFF.

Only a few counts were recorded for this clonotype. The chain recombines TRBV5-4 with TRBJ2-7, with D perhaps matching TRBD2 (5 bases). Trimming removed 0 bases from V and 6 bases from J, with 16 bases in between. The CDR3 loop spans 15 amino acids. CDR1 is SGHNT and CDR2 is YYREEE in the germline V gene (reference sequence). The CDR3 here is CASSLGAGILSEQYF. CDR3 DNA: TGTGCCAGCAGCTTGGGGGCCGGGATCCTAAGCGAGCAGTACTTC.

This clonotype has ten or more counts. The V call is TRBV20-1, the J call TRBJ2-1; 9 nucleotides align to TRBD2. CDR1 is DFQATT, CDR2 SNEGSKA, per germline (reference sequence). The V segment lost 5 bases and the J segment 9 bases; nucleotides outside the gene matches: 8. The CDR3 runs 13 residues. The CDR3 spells CSARASGMVEQFF. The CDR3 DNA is TGCAGTGCTCGGGCTAGCGGGATGGTTGAGCAGTTCTTC.

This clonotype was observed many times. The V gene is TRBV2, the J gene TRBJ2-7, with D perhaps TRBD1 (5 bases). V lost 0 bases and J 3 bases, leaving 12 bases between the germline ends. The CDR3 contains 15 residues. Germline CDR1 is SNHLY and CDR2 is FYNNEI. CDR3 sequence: CASSEASGYFYEQYF. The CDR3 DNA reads TGTGCCAGCAGTGAAGCCTCAGGGTACTTCTACGAGCAGTACTTC. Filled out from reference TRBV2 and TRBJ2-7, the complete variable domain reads EPEVTQTPSHQVTQMGQEVILRCVPISNHLYFYWYRQILGQKVEFLVSFYNNEISEKSEIFDDQFSVERPDGSNFTLKIRSTKLEDSAMYFCASSEASGYFYEQYFGPGTRLTVT.